This is a list of T cell receptor beta chains from one sample in a study of cytomegalovirus exposure and HLA in healthy donors. Using immunoSEQ multiplex PCR, the repertoire was profiled, and TCRdb retains in-frame clones only, with some absent. The sample carries 150,000 or so clones, about 83% recorded once. The sample comprised PBMCs. The receptor set was obtained from a man between 40 and 49 years old in good health and CMV-seropositive. CDR3s include the opening cysteine and the closing phenylalanine or tryptophan. Fields, in order: V gene, J gene, clone size, D gene, CDR3 protein. A D gene is named only where the DNA matches it firmly. A clone size is listed for some rows: how often the clone was seen (once, few, many), or a class if it is expanded.

>TRBV7-9|TRBJ1-5|.|.
CASSRDTYQPQHF
>TRBV2|TRBJ2-1|.|.
CASQRLHYNEQFF
>TRBV28|TRBJ2-2|once|.
CASRRTEAGTGELFF
>TRBV7-9|TRBJ2-3|.|TRBD1
CASSLFQGADTDTQYF
>TRBV5-1|TRBJ2-1|.|.
CASSFFSSDNEQFF
>TRBV5-1|TRBJ2-1|.|TRBD2
CASSRTSGYNEQFF
>TRBV2|TRBJ2-7|.|.
CASSEQFQQYF
>TRBV28|TRBJ1-5|.|.
CASSVDSPGNQPQHF
>TRBV2|TRBJ1-1|.|TRBD1
CASTEDRVSTEAFF
>TRBV5-4|TRBJ2-5|.|.
CASSLGSGRSQETQYF
>TRBV14|TRBJ2-6|.|TRBD1
CASSLYRGSGANGLTF
>TRBV30|TRBJ2-5|.|TRBD2
CASISGTSGPGTQYF
>TRBV5-6|TRBJ2-7|.|.
CASSWTDQYEQYF
>TRBV5-1|TRBJ2-7|.|.
CASSLGRSSSYEQYF
>TRBV4-3|TRBJ2-5|.|TRBD1
CASSQSRGLGETQYF
>TRBV7-2|TRBJ2-7|.|TRBD2
CASSLAGLAGSYEQYF
>TRBV5-6|TRBJ1-4|.|.
CASSLSDLGTTNEKLFF
>TRBV27|TRBJ1-6|.|.
CASSPPGQNSPLHF
>TRBV27|TRBJ1-4|.|.
CASRRSQGGEKLFF
>TRBV18|TRBJ2-5|.|.
CASSQEGETQYF
>TRBV5-1|TRBJ2-6|few|TRBD2
CASSPEGLAGNSGANVLTF
>TRBV5-1|TRBJ1-3|.|.
CASSKTGNTIYF
>TRBV4-3|TRBJ1-2|.|TRBD1
CASSQNRGNYGYTF
>TRBV7-3|TRBJ1-4|.|TRBD1
CASSPGTDNEKLFF
>TRBV7-3|TRBJ1-2|.|.
CASSKEPGVIHGYTF
>TRBV28|TRBJ2-5|.|.
CATSSRETQYF
>TRBV11-3|TRBJ2-3|.|TRBD2
CASSGGGTQYF
>TRBV15|TRBJ2-7|.|TRBD2
CATSRGGTSGSLGYEQYF
>TRBV4-3|TRBJ2-4|few|.
CASSRDRTTKNIQYF
>TRBV4-1|TRBJ2-7|.|TRBD1
CASSYPGTGFYEQYF
>TRBV9|TRBJ1-3|.|.
CASSVGRESGNTIYF
>TRBV4-1|TRBJ2-1|once|TRBD2
CASRPLADFPSSYNEQFF
>TRBV7-3|.|.|.
CASSLQGLTMDEQYF